This T cell receptor beta chain is from a study of regulatory T cells in long-lasting Graves disease. Arm-PCR of CDR3 regions with iRepertoire HTBI primers generated TCR beta libraries. TCRdb re-called the multiplex PCR reads through MiXCR, storing one row per CDR3 protein. This sample yields 550,000 to 600,000 distinct CDR3 sequences, of which 15% to 20% are seen a single time; around 13% belongs to the top ten. With V trimmed by 7 bases and J by 4 bases, 14 bases remained unmatched. This CDR3 region has 17 residues. Study-wide results and limits: Persistent disease samples used TRBV28, TRBJ1-2 and TRBJ2-5 preferentially.

Concerning this clonotype: The antigen is not known.

The time point denotes: newly diagnosed GD, antithyroid drugs for less than 3 months. RNA isolated from PBMCs was used to make the TCR library. The sample also formed part of further work on T cells in Graves' hyperthyroidism and ophthalmopathy. That publication notes: The HTBI primer set drove a first-round RT-PCR of the TCR CDR3.

The sequence was collected from a man aged 18 to 30 with Graves disease. The sample here was peripheral blood mononuclear cells (PBMCs), taken at new diagnosis, from a patient treated with antithyroid drugs. The chain joins TRBV6-7 to TRBJ1-5; 9 nucleotides align to TRBD1. TRBV6-7 is annotated as an ORF whose role is uncertain. DNA of the CDR3: TGTGCCAGCACCTTCACAGGGGGCGCATTCCCAAATCAGCCCCAGCATTTT. It codes for CASTFTGGAFPNQPQHF.